This note documents a single TCR beta chain sequence. What it binds is not known. The data belong to a study of shared clonotypes between healthy human individuals. General study results and limits: A generally larger estimated richness was seen in naive subsets than in memory subsets.

Germline CDR1 LGHNA, CDR2 YNFKEQ. V dropped 1 base and J dropped 5; count of bases not matched to a gene: 11. The CDR3 runs to 18 residues. Clones were read by immunoSEQ multiplex PCR, and TCRdb kept only the in-frame ones, dropping some. This sample carries more than 2 million clones, approximately 94% of them seen once, and the ten largest clones take roughly 0.13%. This receptor was taken from a man younger than 30 in good health. The sequencing sample was made of naive CD4+ T cells sorted from blood. Indicated subset: CD45RA+ positively selected. The chain uses TRBV4-2 and TRBJ2-5; 12 bases agree with TRBD2. The CDR3 region is CASSQGGLGLAGRETQYF. In DNA, the CDR3 is TGTGCCAGCAGCCAAGGGGGCCTGGGACTAGCGGGTCGGGAGACCCAGTACTTC.